The 21 T cell receptor beta chains below all came from one sample that was sequenced in a study of blood T cell repertoires in COVID-19. The protocol was immunoSEQ multiplex PCR, while the TCRdb copy is restricted to in-frame clones and leaves out a portion. This repertoire shows 15,000 to 20,000 clones, about 80% found once; its top ten account for about 10%. Sample: peripheral blood. The receptor set was obtained from an elderly man with acute or convalescent COVID-19.

The chain recombines TRBV7-2 with TRBJ1-2; no clear D. CDR3 size: 16 residues. Trimming shortened V by 5 bases and J by 0 bases, and 16 bases separated the two germline ends. CDR1 and CDR2 (germline): SGHTA, FQGNSA. The CDR3 here is CASSPRRNGANYGYTF. As DNA, the CDR3 is TGTGCCAGCAGCCCGCGGAGGAACGGAGCTAACTATGGCTACACCTTC.

The chain recombines TRBV27 with TRBJ2-1, with a tentative D call TRBD1 (6 bases). The V end was cut by 8 bases, the J end by 6 bases, with 17 bases between. Germline CDR1 and CDR2: MNHEY and SMNVEV (reference sequence). The CDR3 covers 14 residues. The CDR3 region has the DNA TGTGCCAGCCTACCCGCGGTAGGGGGCAATGAGCAGTTCTTC. Residues: CASLPAVGGNEQFF.

By frequency in the sample, this clone is medium-sized. The gene calls are TRBV5-1 and TRBJ1-2, with D possibly TRBD1 on 6 matching bases. With 4 bases removed from V and 4 bases from J, the gap between germline ends came to 11 bases. Looked up from germline, CDR1 is SGHRS and CDR2 is YFSETQ. The CDR3 contains 13 residues. In DNA form, the CDR3 reads TGCGCCAGCAGCCCGGACAGTGCCTATGGCTACACCTTC. Translated, it gives CASSPDSAYGYTF.

This chain uses TRBV19 with TRBJ1-1; a weak D match, TRBD1 (6 bases). CDR3 length: 15 residues. Germline V gene sequence: CDR1 LNHDA, CDR2 SQIVND (reference sequence). V shed 5 bases and J shed 0 bases, with 13 bases lying between them. The CDR3 DNA sequence: TGTGCCAGTAGTTCCTTAAGGACAGTGAACACTGAAGCTTTCTTT. This gives the protein CASSSLRTVNTEAFF. Full variable domain (rest looked up from reference TRBV19 and TRBJ1-1): DGGITQSPKYLFRKEGQNVTLSCEQNLNHDAMYWYRQDPGQGLRLIYYSQIVNDFQKGDIAEGYSVSREKKESFPLTVTSAQKNPTAFYLCASSSLRTVNTEAFFGQGTRLTVV.

This chain connects TRBV7-2 to TRBJ2-7, with 11 bases identical to TRBD1. V was pared by 4 bases and J by 7 bases, with 6 bases of the junction left unmatched. The CDR3 runs 14 residues. The V gene's germline CDR1 is SGHTA and CDR2 FQGNSA. CDR3 DNA sequence: TGTGCCAGCAGCTGGGGACAGGGGGGTGAGGAGCAGTACTTC. Residues: CASSWGQGGEEQYF.

The chain links TRBV20-1 to TRBJ1-2; D is unresolved. There are 11 residues in the CDR3. V was pared by 6 bases and J by 5 bases, with 10 bases between. Per germline, CDR1 DFQATT and CDR2 SNEGSKA (reference sequence). CDR3 amino acids: CSAYQQYGYTF. The CDR3 DNA reads TGCAGTGCGTATCAACAGTATGGCTACACCTTC.

This clone occurred a few times. The V and J genes are TRBV16 and TRBJ1-6, with D possibly being TRBD1 (5 bases). This CDR3 comprises 15 residues. V lost 2 bases, J lost 10 bases, and 15 bases lay in between. Germline lookup yields CDR1 KGHSY and CDR2 FQNENV. The DNA of the CDR3 is TGTGCCAGCAGCCAAGTCGTGAGGGGAGGATCACCCCTCCACTTT. Translated, it gives CASSQVVRGGSPLHF.

Only a few counts were recorded for this clone. This chain connects TRBV7-2 to TRBJ1-2, with 10 bases matching TRBD1. The CDR3 covers 13 residues. Unmatched junction bases numbered 5, after V lost 6 bases and J lost 7 bases. Germline assignment: CDR1 SGHTA and CDR2 FQGNSA. CDR3 bases: TGTGCCAGCAGGACAGGGGGCTCGGGTGGCTACACCTTC. This gives the protein CASRTGGSGGYTF.

The chain is built from TRBV2 and TRBJ1-6, with no clear D. Trimming left V 0 bases short and J 10 bases short, with 16 bases between. The CDR3 spans 16 residues. Per germline, CDR1 SNHLY and CDR2 FYNNEI. The CDR3: CASSEATSPLGSPLHF. In nucleotides, the CDR3 is TGTGCCAGCAGTGAAGCGACCTCTCCCCTGGGCTCACCCCTCCACTTT.

The chain combines TRBV11-2 with TRBJ2-7; 8 nucleotides align to TRBD1. Germline CDR1 is SGHAT and CDR2 is FQNNGV. The V segment lost 1 base and the J segment 6 bases; nucleotides outside the gene matches: 5. The CDR3 length is 14 residues. The CDR3 sequence: CASSLGRQGAEQYF. The DNA for the CDR3 is TGTGCCAGCAGCTTAGGCAGGCAGGGGGCCGAGCAGTACTTC.

V is TRBV27 and J is TRBJ2-5; D might be TRBD1 (5 bases). This CDR3 contains 14 residues. Trimming removed 6 bases at V and 5 bases at J, with 16 bases between. Germline V lookup: CDR1 MNHEY, CDR2 SMNVEV (reference sequence). CDR3 nucleotide sequence: TGTGCCAGCAGACCATGGCAGGGTGACGAGACCCAGTACTTC. Protein sequence: CASRPWQGDETQYF.

The chain couples TRBV30 to TRBJ1-6, with TRBD1 matching over 7 bases. Germline CDR1 reads GTSNPN; CDR2 reads SVGIG (reference sequence). The CDR3 spans 15 residues. The V gene end was trimmed by 3 bases and the J gene end by 7 bases; junction bases not matched to a gene: 9. The DNA for the CDR3 is TGTGCCTGGAGCCAAGGACAGGAGTTAAATTCACCCCTCCACTTT. It specifies CAWSQGQELNSPLHF.

The chain is built from TRBV9 and TRBJ1-2, with a possible D match to TRBD1 (6 bases). The V gene lost 3 bases and the J gene lost 4 bases, with 10 bases spanning the gap. The CDR3 has 13 residues. CDR1 is SGDLS, CDR2 YYNGEE, per germline. The DNA of the CDR3 is TGTGCCAGCAGCGCCCAGGGGAGCTATGGCTACACCTTC. The encoded protein is CASSAQGSYGYTF.

The rearrangement joins TRBV2 to TRBJ2-7; no clear D gene. CDR1 is SNHLY and CDR2 is FYNNEI in the germline V gene. This CDR3 spans 13 amino acids. Trimming removed 6 bases from V and 5 bases from J, with 14 bases in between. CDR3 bases: TGTGCCAGCAGCCCAATTAACAGAGACGAGCAGTACTTC. This encodes CASSPINRDEQYF.

The chain links TRBV5-6 to TRBJ1-3; D remains unclear. This CDR3 has 17 amino acids. Germline-derived CDR1 and CDR2 are SGHDT and YYEEEE. V was pared by 1 base and J by 0 bases, with 14 bases between. Here the CDR3 reads CASSLRGGGHSGNTIYF. In nucleotides, the CDR3 is TGTGCCAGCAGCTTGAGAGGTGGAGGGCACTCTGGAAACACCATATATTTT.

This chain connects TRBV27 to TRBJ1-2; 7 nucleotides agree with TRBD1. CDR1 and CDR2 from the germline V gene are MNHEY and SMNVEV (reference sequence). This CDR3 has 17 residues. The J segment lost 3 bases and the V segment lost 7 bases, leaving 17 bases of the junction unmatched. DNA for the CDR3: TGTGCCAGCAAAAAAACTACGACAGGGTCCCTGGACTATGGCTACACCTTC. It translates to CASKKTTTGSLDYGYTF.

The rearrangement uses TRBV5-3 and TRBJ1-6; 12 nucleotides line up with TRBD1. TRBV5-3 is identified as an open reading frame with a role that is uncertain. The CDR3 has 14 residues. Trimming removed 4 bases from V and 14 bases from J; junction bases left unmatched: 7. CDR3 sequence reads: CARSIGTGGRALHF. CDR3 sequence (DNA): TGTGCCAGAAGCATCGGGACAGGGGGCAGGGCCCTCCACTTT.

This clone was recorded a few times. The chain has TRBV19 and TRBJ1-5; 7 positions match TRBD1. V shed 5 bases, J shed 0 bases, and the junction held 4 bases outside the gene matches. CDR1 is LNHDA and CDR2 is SQIVND in the germline V gene (reference sequence). The CDR3 has 15 residues. CDR3 amino acids: CASSQGDYSNQPQHF. CDR3 DNA sequence: TGTGCCAGTAGTCAGGGGGATTATAGCAATCAGCCCCAGCATTTT.

The chain recombines TRBV5-6 with TRBJ1-6, with no clear D. V was clipped by 5 bases and J by 0 bases, with 9 bases between them. The germline V gene encodes CDR1 SGHDT and CDR2 YYEEEE. CDR3 length: 15 amino acids. The CDR3 protein is CASRRGSSYNSPLHF. CDR3 sequence (DNA): TGTGCCAGCAGGAGAGGTAGCTCCTATAATTCACCCCTCCACTTT.

There are a few counts of this clone. The gene calls are TRBV7-8 and TRBJ1-6, with D maybe TRBD1 (5 bases). The V end was cut by 5 bases, the J end by 7 bases, with 15 bases between. Germline assignment: CDR1 SGHVS and CDR2 FQNEAQ. The CDR3 is 15 amino acids. The CDR3 here is CASSQLQGGNSPLHF. For the CDR3, the DNA is TGTGCCAGCAGCCAACTTCAGGGAGGGAATTCACCCCTCCACTTT.

The CDR3 region is CASRGAAGNNEQFF. CDR3 DNA sequence: TGTGCCAGCCGGGGAGCAGCGGGGAACAATGAGCAGTTCTTC. V is TRBV2 and J is TRBJ2-1, with 7 bases aligning to TRBD2. The CDR3 contains 14 residues. Germline V gene data show CDR1 as SNHLY and CDR2 as FYNNEI. After removal of 8 bases from V and 5 bases from J, the junction contained 9 bases not matched to a gene.